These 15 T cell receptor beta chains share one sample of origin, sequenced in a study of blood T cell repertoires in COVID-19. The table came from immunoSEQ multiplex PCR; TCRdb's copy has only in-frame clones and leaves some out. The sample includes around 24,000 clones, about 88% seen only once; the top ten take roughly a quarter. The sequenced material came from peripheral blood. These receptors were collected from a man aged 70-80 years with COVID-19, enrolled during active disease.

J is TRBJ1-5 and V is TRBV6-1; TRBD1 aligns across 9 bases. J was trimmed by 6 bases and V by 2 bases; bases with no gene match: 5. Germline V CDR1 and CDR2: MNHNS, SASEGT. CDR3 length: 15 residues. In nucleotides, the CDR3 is TGTGCCAGCAGTGAATGGTTGACAGGGGGTCAGCCCCAGCATTTT. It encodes CASSEWLTGGQPQHF.

CDR3 sequence: CASSFERGYNEQFF. CDR3 coding DNA: TGTGCCAGCAGTTTCGAAAGGGGCTACAATGAGCAGTTCTTC. The gene calls are TRBV27 and TRBJ2-1; weak D call: TRBD1 (5 bases). Per the germline V gene, CDR1 is MNHEY and CDR2 is SMNVEV (reference sequence). CDR3 length equals 14 residues. Trimming stripped 3 bases from V and 3 bases from J, with 9 bases between.

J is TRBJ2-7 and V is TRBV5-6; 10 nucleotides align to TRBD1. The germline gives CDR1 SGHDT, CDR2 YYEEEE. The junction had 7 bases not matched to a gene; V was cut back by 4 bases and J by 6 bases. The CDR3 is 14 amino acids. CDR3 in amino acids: CASSIGTGEGEQYF. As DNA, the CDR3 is TGTGCCAGCAGCATCGGGACAGGGGAAGGCGAGCAGTACTTC.

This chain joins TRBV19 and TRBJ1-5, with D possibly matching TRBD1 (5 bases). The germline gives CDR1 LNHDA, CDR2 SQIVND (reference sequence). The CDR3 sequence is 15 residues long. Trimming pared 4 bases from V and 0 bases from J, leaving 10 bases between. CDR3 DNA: TGTGCCAGTAGTACCCAGGGATTTAGCAATCAGCCCCAGCATTTT. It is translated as CASSTQGFSNQPQHF.

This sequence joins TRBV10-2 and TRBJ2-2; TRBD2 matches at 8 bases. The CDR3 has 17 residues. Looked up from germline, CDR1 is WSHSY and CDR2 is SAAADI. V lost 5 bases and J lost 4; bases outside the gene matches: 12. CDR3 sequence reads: CASSPDVGTSGTGELFF. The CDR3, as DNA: TGCGCCAGCAGTCCGGACGTAGGTACTAGCGGCACCGGGGAGCTGTTTTTT.

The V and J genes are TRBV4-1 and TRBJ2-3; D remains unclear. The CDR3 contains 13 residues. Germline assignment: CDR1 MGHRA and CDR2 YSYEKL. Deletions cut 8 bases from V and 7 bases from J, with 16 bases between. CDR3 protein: CASSKSAENTQYF. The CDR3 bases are TGCGCCAGCTCTAAGAGCGCGGAGAATACGCAGTATTTT.

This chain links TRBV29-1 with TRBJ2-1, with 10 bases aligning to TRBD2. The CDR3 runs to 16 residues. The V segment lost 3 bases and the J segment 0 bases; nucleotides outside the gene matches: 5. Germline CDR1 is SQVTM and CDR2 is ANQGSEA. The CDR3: CSVDGASGSSYNEQFF. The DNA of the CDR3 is TGCAGCGTTGATGGGGCTAGCGGGAGCTCCTACAATGAGCAGTTCTTC.

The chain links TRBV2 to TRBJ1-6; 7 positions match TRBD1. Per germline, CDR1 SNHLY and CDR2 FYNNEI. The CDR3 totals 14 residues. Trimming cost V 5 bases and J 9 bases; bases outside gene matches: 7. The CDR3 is CASSQTGRPSPLHF. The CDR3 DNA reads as TGTGCCAGCAGTCAGACAGGGAGGCCTTCACCCCTCCACTTT.

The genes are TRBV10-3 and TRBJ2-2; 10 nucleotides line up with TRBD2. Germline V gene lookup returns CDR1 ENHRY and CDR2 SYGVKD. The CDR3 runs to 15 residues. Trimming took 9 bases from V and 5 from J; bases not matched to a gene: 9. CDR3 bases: TGTGCCATTTCGGGAGCGGGGGGGCCAACCGGGGAGCTGTTTTTT. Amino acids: CAISGAGGPTGELFF.

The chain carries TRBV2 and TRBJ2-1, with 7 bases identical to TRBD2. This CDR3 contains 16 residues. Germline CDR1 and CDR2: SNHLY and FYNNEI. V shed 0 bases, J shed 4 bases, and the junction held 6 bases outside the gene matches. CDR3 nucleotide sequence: TGTGCCAGCAGTGAAGCGGGAGGGCCGCAATACAATGAGCAGTTCTTC. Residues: CASSEAGGPQYNEQFF.

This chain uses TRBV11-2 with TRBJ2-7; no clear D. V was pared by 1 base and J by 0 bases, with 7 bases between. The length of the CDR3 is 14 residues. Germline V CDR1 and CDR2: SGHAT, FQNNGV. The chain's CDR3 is CASSLAFGSYEQYF. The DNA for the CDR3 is TGTGCCAGCAGCTTAGCGTTCGGCTCCTACGAGCAGTACTTC.

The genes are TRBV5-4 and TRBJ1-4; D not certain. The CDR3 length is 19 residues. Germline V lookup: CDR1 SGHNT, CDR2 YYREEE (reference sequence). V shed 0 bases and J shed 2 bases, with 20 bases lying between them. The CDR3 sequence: CASSLDGYDEGRTNEKLFF. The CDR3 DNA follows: TGTGCCAGCAGCTTGGACGGGTACGATGAAGGCCGCACTAATGAAAAACTGTTTTTT.

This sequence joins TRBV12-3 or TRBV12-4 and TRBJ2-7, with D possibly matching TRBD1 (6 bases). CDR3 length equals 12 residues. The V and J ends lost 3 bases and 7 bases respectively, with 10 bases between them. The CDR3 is CASSLTGEEQYF. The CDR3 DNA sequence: TGTGCCAGCAGTTTGACAGGTGAAGAGCAGTACTTC.

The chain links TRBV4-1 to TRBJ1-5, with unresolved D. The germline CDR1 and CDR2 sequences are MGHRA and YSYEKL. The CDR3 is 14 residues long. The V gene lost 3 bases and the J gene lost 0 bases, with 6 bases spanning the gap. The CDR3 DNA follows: TGCGCCAGCAGCCAGACTTTTAGCAATCAGCCCCAGCATTTT. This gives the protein CASSQTFSNQPQHF.

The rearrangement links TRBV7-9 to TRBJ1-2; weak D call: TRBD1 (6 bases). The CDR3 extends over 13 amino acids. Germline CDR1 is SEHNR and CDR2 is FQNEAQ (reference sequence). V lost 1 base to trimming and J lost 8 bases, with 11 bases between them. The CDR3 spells CASSLVQGSGYTF. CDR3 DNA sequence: TGTGCCAGCAGCTTAGTTCAGGGGTCAGGCTACACCTTC.